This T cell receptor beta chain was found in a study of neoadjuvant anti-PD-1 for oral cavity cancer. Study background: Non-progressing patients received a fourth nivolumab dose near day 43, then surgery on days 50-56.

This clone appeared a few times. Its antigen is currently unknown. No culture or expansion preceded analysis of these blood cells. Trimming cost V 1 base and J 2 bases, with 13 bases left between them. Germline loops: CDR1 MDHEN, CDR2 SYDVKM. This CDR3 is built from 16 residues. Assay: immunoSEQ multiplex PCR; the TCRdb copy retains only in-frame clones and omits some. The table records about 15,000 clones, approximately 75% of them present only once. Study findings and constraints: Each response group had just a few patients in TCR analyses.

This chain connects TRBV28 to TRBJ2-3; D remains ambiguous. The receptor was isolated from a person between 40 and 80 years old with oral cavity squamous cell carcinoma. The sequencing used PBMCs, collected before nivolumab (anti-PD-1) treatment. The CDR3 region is CASSLFWTSNTDTQYF. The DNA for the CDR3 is TGTGCCAGCAGTTTATTTTGGACCTCCAACACAGATACGCAGTATTTT.